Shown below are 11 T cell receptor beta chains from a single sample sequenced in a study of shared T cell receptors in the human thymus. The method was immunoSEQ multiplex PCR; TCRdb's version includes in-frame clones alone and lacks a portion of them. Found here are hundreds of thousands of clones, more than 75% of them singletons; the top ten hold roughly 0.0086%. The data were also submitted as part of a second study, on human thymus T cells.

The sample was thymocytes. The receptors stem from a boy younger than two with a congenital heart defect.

The CDR3 spells CASSLRPGQSQAYGYTF. The CDR3 nucleotides read TGTGCCAGCAGCTTACGACCGGGACAGTCCCAAGCATATGGCTACACCTTC. This sequence joins TRBV27 and TRBJ1-2; 7 bases are shared with TRBD1. The CDR3 is 17 residues long. V was clipped by 6 bases and J by 5 bases; unmatched bases: 18. Per germline, CDR1 MNHEY and CDR2 SMNVEV (reference sequence).

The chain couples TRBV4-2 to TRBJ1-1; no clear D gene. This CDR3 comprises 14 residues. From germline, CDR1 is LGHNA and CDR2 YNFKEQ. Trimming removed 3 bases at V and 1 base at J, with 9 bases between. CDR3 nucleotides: TGTGCCAGCAGCCACAGCGTACCGAACACTGAAGCTTTCTTT. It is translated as CASSHSVPNTEAFF.

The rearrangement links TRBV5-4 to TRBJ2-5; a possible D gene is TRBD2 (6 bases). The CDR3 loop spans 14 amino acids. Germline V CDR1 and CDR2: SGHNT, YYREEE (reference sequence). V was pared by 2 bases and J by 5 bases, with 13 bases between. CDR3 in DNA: TGTGCCAGCAGCTTCGGGGGTATGGAGGAGACCCAGTACTTC. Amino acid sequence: CASSFGGMEETQYF.

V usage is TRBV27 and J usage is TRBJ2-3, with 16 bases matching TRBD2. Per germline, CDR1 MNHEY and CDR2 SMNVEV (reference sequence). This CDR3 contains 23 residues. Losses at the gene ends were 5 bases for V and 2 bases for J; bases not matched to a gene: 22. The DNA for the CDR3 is TGTGCCAGCAGTCTGCATCTAAACCCGGGACTAGCGGGAGGGCATCTCCACACAGATACGCAGTATTTT. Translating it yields CASSLHLNPGLAGGHLHTDTQYF.

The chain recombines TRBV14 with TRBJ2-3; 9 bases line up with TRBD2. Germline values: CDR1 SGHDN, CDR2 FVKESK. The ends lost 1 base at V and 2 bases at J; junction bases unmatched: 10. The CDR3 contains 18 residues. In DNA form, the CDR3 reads TGTGCCAGCAGCCAAGTGGCTCCCGCGGGAGGGGACACAGATACGCAGTATTTT. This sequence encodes CASSQVAPAGGDTDTQYF.

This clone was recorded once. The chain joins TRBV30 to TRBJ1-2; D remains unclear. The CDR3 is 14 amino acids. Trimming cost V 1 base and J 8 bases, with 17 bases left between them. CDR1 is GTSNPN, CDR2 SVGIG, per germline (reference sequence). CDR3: CAWSGRMGLRGYTF. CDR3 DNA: TGTGCCTGGAGTGGCCGGATGGGCCTCCGCGGCTACACCTTC.

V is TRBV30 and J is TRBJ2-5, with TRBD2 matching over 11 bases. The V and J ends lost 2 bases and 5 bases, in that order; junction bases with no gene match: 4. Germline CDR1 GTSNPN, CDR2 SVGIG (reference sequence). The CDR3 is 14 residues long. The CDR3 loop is CAWSILAGVETQYF. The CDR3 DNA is TGTGCCTGGAGTATACTAGCGGGAGTGGAGACCCAGTACTTC.

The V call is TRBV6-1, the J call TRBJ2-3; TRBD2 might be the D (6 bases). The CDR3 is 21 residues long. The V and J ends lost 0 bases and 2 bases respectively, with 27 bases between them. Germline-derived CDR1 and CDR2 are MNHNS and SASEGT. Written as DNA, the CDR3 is TGTGCCAGCAGTGAAGCGCTTCTGGTAATGGACGGCCAGGACTACACAGATACGCAGTATTTT. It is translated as CASSEALLVMDGQDYTDTQYF.

The CDR3 sequence: CASTATYRGRSGNIQYF. The DNA for the CDR3 is TGTGCCAGCACCGCCACGTACAGGGGGCGTTCGGGAAACATTCAGTACTTC. The gene calls are TRBV27 and TRBJ2-4, with 9 positions matching TRBD1. Losses at the gene ends were 7 bases for V and 6 bases for J; bases not matched to a gene: 16. The CDR3 is 17 residues long. Germline CDR1 is MNHEY and CDR2 is SMNVEV (reference sequence).

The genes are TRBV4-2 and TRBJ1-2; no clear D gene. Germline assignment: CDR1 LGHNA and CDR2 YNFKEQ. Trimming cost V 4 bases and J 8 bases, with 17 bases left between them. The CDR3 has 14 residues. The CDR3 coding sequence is TGTGCCAGCAGCCCTCGGACTGCGGATAGGGGCTACACCTTC. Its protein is CASSPRTADRGYTF.

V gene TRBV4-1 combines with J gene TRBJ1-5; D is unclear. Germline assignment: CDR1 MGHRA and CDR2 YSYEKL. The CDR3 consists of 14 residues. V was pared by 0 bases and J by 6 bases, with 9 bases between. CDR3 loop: CASSQDSRGQPQHF. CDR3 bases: TGCGCCAGCAGCCAAGATTCCCGGGGTCAGCCCCAGCATTTT.